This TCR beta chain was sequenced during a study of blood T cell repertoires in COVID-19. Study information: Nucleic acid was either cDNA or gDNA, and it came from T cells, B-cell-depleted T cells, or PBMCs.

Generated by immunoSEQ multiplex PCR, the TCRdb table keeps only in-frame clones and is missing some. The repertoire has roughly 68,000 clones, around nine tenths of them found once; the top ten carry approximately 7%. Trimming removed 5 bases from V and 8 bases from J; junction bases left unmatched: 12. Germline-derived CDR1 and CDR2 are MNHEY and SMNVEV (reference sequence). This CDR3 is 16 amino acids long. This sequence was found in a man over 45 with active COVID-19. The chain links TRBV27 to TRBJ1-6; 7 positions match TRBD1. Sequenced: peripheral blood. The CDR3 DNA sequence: TGTGCCAGCAGTCTTACCGGGACAGCCTTTCATTCACCCCTCCACTTT. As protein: CASSLTGTAFHSPLHF.